This T cell receptor (beta chain) came from a study of blood T cell repertoires in COVID-19. Overall study: T cells, B-cell-depleted T cells, or PBMCs supplied cDNA or gDNA.

In germline, CDR1 is LGHDT, CDR2 YNNKEL (reference sequence). Trimming took off 3 bases at V and 7 bases at J, with 13 bases between the two ends. The CDR3 runs to 14 residues. In the source study's methods: Amplification of reference gene primers was used by the study to estimate nucleated cell counts. Generated by immunoSEQ multiplex PCR, the TCRdb table keeps only in-frame clones and is missing some. D and trimming come from the DNA, and the V and J calls and clone size come from that table. Of 200,000 to 250,000 clones in the sample, 80% to 90% are singletons; the top ten hold under 3.5%. While infection was still active, Seattle patients were enrolled and then followed longitudinally.

The chain recombines TRBV3-1 (or the pseudogene TRBV3-2) with TRBJ2-1; perhaps TRBD1 as D (6 bases). The origin of this receptor is a man aged 25-45 years with COVID-19, enrolled during active disease. Sequenced: peripheral blood. As DNA, the CDR3 is TGTGCCAGCAGCCAGGTGGATAGGGGGAATGAGCAGTTCTTC. Translation gives CASSQVDRGNEQFF.